This passage covers 31 T cell receptor beta chains from one sample sequenced in a study of T cells in Graves' hyperthyroidism and ophthalmopathy. RNA transcripts yielded amplified TCR beta CDR3 regions. The TCR CDR3 first-round RT-PCR relied on the HTBI primer set. In TCRdb, the multiplex PCR reads were re-called with MiXCR into one record per CDR3 protein. In the table there are hundreds of thousands of distinct CDR3 sequences, 35% to 55% of which are singletons. The sample was peripheral blood or thyroid tissue (not recorded which). All receptors come from a woman between 18 and 29 years old with Graves' hyperthyroidism.

V is TRBV24-1 and J is TRBJ2-5; D ambiguous. The CDR3 is made up of 13 amino acids. Trimming stripped 7 bases from V and 0 bases from J, with 8 bases between. Germline CDR1 is KGHDR and CDR2 is SFDVKD. CDR3 bases: TGTGCCACCAGCAGCTTGGACCAAGAGACCCAGTACTTC. Translation gives CATSSLDQETQYF.

This clonotype was counted between two and nine times. This chain connects TRBV20-1 to TRBJ2-2; unclear D gene. Germline V lookup: CDR1 DFQATT, CDR2 SNEGSKA (reference sequence). Between the trimmed V and J ends, which lost 4 bases and 0 bases, there was a span of 12 bases. CDR3 size: 15 residues. CDR3 nucleotide sequence: TGCAGTGCTATCAGGCAGGCTGCGAACACCGGGGAGCTGTTTTTT. This sequence encodes CSAIRQAANTGELFF.

V usage is TRBV15 and J usage is TRBJ2-7, with D maybe TRBD1 (5 bases). This CDR3 spans 14 amino acids. CDR1 LNHNV and CDR2 YYDKDF come from the germline V gene (reference sequence). The V and J ends lost 0 bases and 3 bases respectively, with 9 bases between them. The CDR3 DNA is TGTGCCACCAGCAGAGAGGGGCAAAACTACGAGCAGTACTTC. This codes for CATSREGQNYEQYF.

CDR3 in DNA: TGCAGTGCTCACGATAACAGGGGTGGTCAGCCCCAGCATTTT. The encoded protein is CSAHDNRGGQPQHF. This rearrangement joins TRBV20-1 to TRBJ1-5; 7 bases align to TRBD1. This CDR3 is 14 amino acids long. The J segment lost 6 bases and the V segment lost 5 bases, leaving 10 bases of the junction unmatched. Germline assignment: CDR1 DFQATT and CDR2 SNEGSKA (reference sequence).

This clonotype came up a few times. Sequence at one end of the junction differs from germline and may be a read error. The chain links TRBV7-9 to TRBJ2-7; D possibly corresponds to TRBD2 (5 bases). CDR3 length: 16 residues. Germline CDR1 and CDR2: SEHNR and FQNEAQ (reference sequence). CDR3 nucleotides: TGCGCCAGCAGCCAAGAAAGCCGCGACTACTCCTACGAGCAGTACTTC. Translating it yields CASSQESRDYSYEQYF.

The rearrangement links TRBV7-9 to TRBJ2-7; TRBD1 matches 8 bases. The CDR3 spans 14 residues. Unmatched junction bases numbered 5, after V lost 2 bases and J lost 5 bases. The germline V gene has CDR1 SEHNR and CDR2 FQNEAQ (reference sequence). The CDR3 region has the DNA TGTGCCAGCAGCTTACAGGGGGCCTTGGACGAGCAGTACTTC. Amino acid sequence: CASSLQGALDEQYF.

V gene TRBV12-3 or TRBV12-4 combines with J gene TRBJ1-5, with D perhaps matching TRBD1 (5 bases). The CDR3 runs to 14 residues. V was trimmed by 4 bases and J by 2 bases, leaving 9 bases between them. The CDR3 sequence is CASSSGNGNQPQHF. Written as DNA, the CDR3 is TGTGCCAGCAGTTCAGGGAATGGCAATCAGCCCCAGCATTTT.

This rearrangement joins TRBV9 to TRBJ2-2; D may be TRBD1 (6 bases). CDR1 is SGDLS, CDR2 YYNGEE, per germline. Trimming cost V 4 bases and J 2 bases, with 15 bases left between them. CDR3 length: 16 amino acids. Here the CDR3 reads CASSQAGTHNTGELFF. CDR3 nucleotides: TGTGCCAGCAGCCAAGCCGGGACACACAACACCGGGGAGCTGTTTTTT.

This rearrangement joins TRBV20-1 to TRBJ2-7; D possibly corresponds to TRBD2 (6 bases). Between the trimmed V and J ends, which lost 3 bases and 2 bases, there was a span of 14 bases. This CDR3 spans 14 amino acids. From germline, CDR1 is DFQATT and CDR2 SNEGSKA (reference sequence). The CDR3 region has the DNA TGCAGTGCTAGTAGGTCTAGCGTCCCCTACGAGCAGTACTTC. Translating it yields CSASRSSVPYEQYF.

This clonotype was counted a single time. The V and J genes are TRBV29-1 and TRBJ1-2, with a possible D match to TRBD1 (5 bases). The CDR3 sequence is 13 residues long. V lost 7 bases, J lost 0 bases, and 12 bases lay in between. Germline lookup yields CDR1 SQVTM and CDR2 ANQGSEA. In nucleotides, the CDR3 is TGCAGCGCCAGGGCCGGAACTAACTATGGCTACACCTTC. This gives the protein CSARAGTNYGYTF.

This clonotype was detected ten times or more. The chain couples TRBV12-3 or TRBV12-4 to TRBJ1-6, with a tentative D call TRBD1 (5 bases). The CDR3 totals 14 residues. V lost 4 bases and J lost 6, with 10 bases in between. In DNA, the CDR3 is TGTGCCAGCAGTTCGGGACGGTTTAATTCACCCCTCCACTTT. It translates to CASSSGRFNSPLHF.

The sample holds many counts of this clonotype. The chain has TRBV29-1 and TRBJ1-2, with 7 bases aligning to TRBD1. The CDR3 has 14 residues. The V segment lost 7 bases and the J segment 8 bases; nucleotides outside the gene matches: 16. CDR1 and CDR2 from the germline V gene are SQVTM and ANQGSEA. CDR3 sequence reads: CSAQGGRRLGGYTF. CDR3 sequence (DNA): TGCAGCGCCCAGGGGGGCCGTCGCTTAGGGGGCTACACCTTC. Filled out from reference TRBV29-1 and TRBJ1-2, the complete variable domain reads SAVISQKPSRDICQRGTSLTIQCQVDSQVTMMFWYRQQPGQSLTLIATANQGSEATYESGFVIDKFPISRPNLTFSTLTVSNMSPEDSSIYLCSAQGGRRLGGYTFGSGTRLTVV.

J is TRBJ1-2 and V is TRBV2; D uncertain. The germline V gene has CDR1 SNHLY and CDR2 FYNNEI. The CDR3 loop spans 16 amino acids. V was shortened by 5 bases and J by 4 bases, with 20 bases between the two germline ends. The chain's CDR3 is CASSYSSSGIGYGYTF. The CDR3 DNA reads TGTGCCAGCAGTTACTCATCCTCGGGGATTGGCTATGGCTACACCTTC.

This clonotype was recorded many times. CDR3 in DNA: TGTGCCACCAGTGATCCCCTGGGGGGTGAAGGCTACACCTTC. Its protein is CATSDPLGGEGYTF. The chain carries TRBV24-1 and TRBJ1-2, with D tentatively TRBD1 (5 bases). Germline CDR1 KGHDR, CDR2 SFDVKD. This CDR3 has 14 residues. V was trimmed by 3 bases and J by 8 bases, leaving 15 bases between them.

This clonotype was detected ten times or more. This chain links TRBV7-9 with TRBJ1-2; D is uncertain. This CDR3 region has 13 residues. With 5 bases removed from V and 2 bases from J, the gap between germline ends came to 9 bases. Germline values: CDR1 SEHNR, CDR2 FQNEAQ (reference sequence). This CDR3 reads CASSPPNNYGYTF. The CDR3 region has the DNA TGTGCCAGCAGCCCTCCTAACAACTATGGCTACACCTTC. Full variable domain (outside the CDR3, taken from reference TRBV7-9 and TRBJ1-2): DTGVSQNPRHKITKRGQNVTFRCDPISEHNRLYWYRQTLGQGPEFLTYFQNEAQLEKSRLLSDRFSAERPKGSFSTLEIQRTEQGDSAMYLCASSPPNNYGYTFGSGTRLTVV.

The gene calls are TRBV19 and TRBJ2-2; maybe TRBD1 (5 bases). Germline V gene sequence: CDR1 LNHDA, CDR2 SQIVND (reference sequence). The CDR3 runs 13 residues. Trimming stripped 4 bases from V and 6 bases from J, with 9 bases between. The CDR3 protein is CASSNRGSGELFF. The CDR3 nucleotides read TGTGCCAGTAGTAATAGGGGATCCGGGGAGCTGTTTTTT.

The genes are TRBV7-9 and TRBJ1-5; D is ambiguous. The CDR3 has 15 amino acids. With 5 bases removed from V and 4 bases from J, the gap between germline ends came to 15 bases. Germline V gives CDR1 SEHNR, CDR2 FQNEAQ (reference sequence). The CDR3 nucleotides are TGTGCCAGCAGCCAAGAGGATGGATTTAATCAGCCCCAGCATTTT. This sequence encodes CASSQEDGFNQPQHF.

The gene calls are TRBV11-2 and TRBJ2-7, with 9 bases lining up with TRBD1. The CDR3 totals 14 residues. The junction had 10 bases not matched to a gene; V was cut back by 8 bases and J by 5 bases. CDR1 and CDR2 from the germline V gene are SGHAT and FQNNGV. CDR3 nucleotides: TGTGCCAGCGAACGGAGGACAGGGGCCCACGAGCAGTACTTC. Protein sequence: CASERRTGAHEQYF.

The chain has TRBV25-1 and TRBJ1-2, with a tentative D call TRBD1 (5 bases). The V gene's germline CDR1 is MGHDK and CDR2 SYGVNS. V was clipped by 8 bases and J by 4 bases, with 11 bases between them. The CDR3 has 12 residues. This CDR3 reads CASPRQSYGYTF. The CDR3 region has the DNA TGTGCCAGCCCCCGACAGAGCTATGGCTACACCTTC.

This clonotype has more than one count but fewer than ten. Germline and junction disagree at one end, which may indicate a read error. This rearrangement joins TRBV6-5 to TRBJ2-7; D is unclear. The CDR3 has 13 amino acids. CDR1 is MNHEY and CDR2 is SVGAGI in the germline V gene. CDR3 sequence: CASGPEPSHEQYF. For the CDR3, the DNA is TGTGCCAGCGGACCAGAACCCTCCCACGAGCAGTACTTC.

This clonotype was seen a single time. A much larger clonotype is one base distant, so this may be a read error. The V gene is TRBV29-1, the J gene TRBJ2-7, with D perhaps matching TRBD2 (5 bases). CDR1 SQVTM and CDR2 ANQGSEA come from the germline V gene. This CDR3 is 12 amino acids long. CDR3 amino acids: CSVEADSDEQYF. CDR3 coding DNA: TGCAGCGTTGAAGCGGACTCCGACGAGCAGTACTTC.

The genes are TRBV29-1 and TRBJ1-2; TRBD1 agrees at 8 bases. CDR1 SQVTM and CDR2 ANQGSEA come from the germline V gene. CDR3 length equals 12 residues. The V segment lost 5 bases and the J segment 8 bases; nucleotides outside the gene matches: 7. The DNA for the CDR3 is TGCAGCGTTAAGACAGGGGTAGGGGGCTACACCTTC. It translates to CSVKTGVGGYTF.

The chain is built from TRBV2 and TRBJ1-6; D gene ambiguous. V was shortened by 1 base and J by 6 bases, with 10 bases between the two germline ends. Germline CDR1 SNHLY, CDR2 FYNNEI. This CDR3 has 15 residues. Here the CDR3 DNA reads TGTGCCAGCAGTGAAGGGGCTCAACGTAATTCACCCCTCCACTTT. Its translation is CASSEGAQRNSPLHF.

This clonotype was seen once. The gene calls are TRBV20-1 and TRBJ2-7; 7 positions match TRBD2. Trimming took 3 bases from V and 3 from J; bases not matched to a gene: 8. Germline lookup yields CDR1 DFQATT and CDR2 SNEGSKA (reference sequence). CDR3 size: 14 residues. CDR3 sequence (DNA): TGCAGTGCTAGCACGCGGGGGAATTACTACGAGCAGTACTTC. This sequence encodes CSASTRGNYYEQYF.

V is TRBV25-1 and J is TRBJ2-7, with D perhaps matching TRBD2 (5 bases). CDR1 MGHDK and CDR2 SYGVNS come from the germline V gene. CDR3 length equals 16 residues. Trimming left V 4 bases short and J 3 bases short, with 19 bases between. CDR3 loop: CASSAKPGFSDYEQYF. In nucleotides, the CDR3 is TGTGCCAGCAGTGCTAAGCCGGGATTTAGCGACTACGAGCAGTACTTC.

This clonotype was recorded many times. The chain's CDR3 is CASSLRQRGEKLFF. The DNA of the CDR3 is TGTGCCAGCAGCTTACGACAGAGAGGGGAAAAACTGTTTTTT. This sequence joins TRBV7-6 and TRBJ1-4, with a tentative D call TRBD1 (5 bases). Germline CDR1 and CDR2: SGHVS and FNYEAQ. Trimming left V 2 bases short and J 8 bases short, with 12 bases between. This CDR3 has 14 amino acids.

This clonotype was found a few times. The rearrangement uses TRBV7-2 and TRBJ1-2; 8 bases align to TRBD1. Germline trimming cut 5 bases from V and 8 bases from J; bases unmatched to any gene: 4. This CDR3 spans 12 amino acids. Germline V gene sequence: CDR1 SGHTA, CDR2 FQGNSA. CDR3 coding DNA: TGTGCCAGCAGCCGACAGGGGAACGGCTACACCTTC. Translating it yields CASSRQGNGYTF.

As DNA, the CDR3 is TGTGCCAGCAGCTGGAGACAGGGGGCTGGATTCTACGAGCAGTACTTC. Residues: CASSWRQGAGFYEQYF. The gene calls are TRBV7-8 and TRBJ2-7, with TRBD1 matching 10 bases. This CDR3 comprises 16 residues. Germline-derived CDR1 and CDR2 are SGHVS and FQNEAQ. J lost 3 bases, V lost 4 bases, and 9 bases had no gene match.

V and J are TRBV20-1 and TRBJ1-6; TRBD1 matches 8 bases. The CDR3 totals 13 residues. Germline-derived CDR1 and CDR2 are DFQATT and SNEGSKA (reference sequence). The trim removed 6 bases at V and 10 bases at J, leaving 8 bases unmatched. CDR3 region: CSAQDRGNSPLHF. CDR3 coding DNA: TGCAGTGCCCAAGACAGGGGTAACTCACCCCTCCACTTT.

This clonotype was detected a few times. The CDR3 region has the DNA TGTGCCAGCAGCTTAGTTCTAGCGGGAGTCCAAGAGACCCAGTACTTC. This codes for CASSLVLAGVQETQYF. This chain joins TRBV7-2 and TRBJ2-5; TRBD2 matches 10 bases. CDR1 is SGHTA, CDR2 FQGNSA, per germline. The V gene end was trimmed by 1 base and the J gene end by 1 base; junction bases not matched to a gene: 3. The CDR3 has 16 amino acids.

J is TRBJ1-1 and V is TRBV29-1, with D hard to call. CDR1 is SQVTM and CDR2 is ANQGSEA in the germline V gene. V shed 0 bases and J shed 1 base, with 9 bases lying between them. The CDR3 consists of 14 residues. The CDR3 DNA reads TGCAGCGTTGAAGATGAAGGGAGGAACACTGAAGCTTTCTTT. This encodes CSVEDEGRNTEAFF.